This T cell receptor beta chain was identified during a study of T cells in Graves' hyperthyroidism and ophthalmopathy (dated by TCRdb to the late 2010s). Background for the entire study: Peripheral blood was collected at initial diagnosis, before any treatment. A discovery cohort of fewer than 110 patients, about 40 with Graves' ophthalmopathy and 55 to 65 with stable Graves' hyperthyroidism, was used to find distinguishing TCR V-J signatures. An independent validation cohort of around 19 hyperthyroidism patients and approximately 17 patients who later progressed to ophthalmopathy tested prospective prediction of ophthalmopathy. The 75 to 100 discovery patients were divided at random into training and test sets in a 7:3 ratio. In addition, the study compared T-cell repertoires in thyroid tissue and in blood from five or six Graves' hyperthyroidism patients. Once sampling was done, hyperthyroidism patients were given methimazole at a starting dose of 30 mg daily, whereas ophthalmopathy patients were given high-dose intravenous methylprednisolone. TCR Vbeta CDR3 sequencing of approximately 140 peripheral blood samples (43 ophthalmopathy, around 80 hyperthyroidism and some 17 progressor patients) is reported in the paper.

A patient counted as having stable Graves' hyperthyroidism if no progression to ophthalmopathy occurred over 18 months of follow-up. Hyperthyroidism patients were newly diagnosed, with disease duration under 2 months, and aged 18 to 65 years. Patients with uncontrolled infections, other autoimmune diseases, pregnancy or lactation were excluded. Diagnoses were based on clinical symptoms, serum thyroxine and TRAb, thyroid ultrasound and orbital computed tomography. PBMCs were isolated from about 9 ml of fresh peripheral blood by Ficoll-Paque density gradient centrifugation. Trizol reagent was used to extract total RNA, and RNA quality was then checked on an Agilent 2100 Bioanalyzer. Results the study describes overall, beyond this receptor: Blood samples also contained most of the expanded thyroid clonotypes (frequency above 0.001), which suggests that blood repertoires may reflect thyroid immune responses. Sample size was not statistically predetermined, and investigators were not blinded to group allocation. During validation, the model predicted progression to ophthalmopathy a median of about 6.3 months ahead of onset, with around 70% sensitivity and 72% to 85% specificity. Ophthalmopathy was separated from stable hyperthyroidism by a 13 V-J signature model, with about 86% sensitivity and about 81% specificity obtained in cross-validation and 80%/75% obtained in testing.

On this clonotype itself: What antigen it recognizes has not been identified. Per-nucleotide qualities are absent, and no much larger clonotype sits a single base away.

Amplification of TCR beta CDR3 regions was carried out from RNA transcripts. The first round of RT-PCR for the TCR CDR3 was performed with the HTBI primer set and the Qiagen OneStep RT-PCR kit. Libraries were constructed in a second round of multiplex PCR, after which size selection and purification were performed. Libraries were sequenced paired-end with 100 bp reads on an Illumina HiSeq2000. Per the authors' processing: SOAPnuke was used to process the raw data, throwing out any read that contained adapters or uncalled bases, had a mean Phred below 15, or lacked an exact constant-primer or identifier match. High-quality paired reads were merged using COPE v1.2.5, and each unique nucleotide sequence was defined as a clonotype. MiTCR v1.1 was used to align the clonotypes against IMGT TRBV, TRBD and TRBJ reference segments. The analysis included only V-J combinations with a frequency above 0.0001, which together covered 99.2% of the repertoires. The TCS score was defined as F50 (clonal expansion) divided by E x V (chaos), with BLOSUM62-based TCRdist calculated between CDR3 peptides within each V-J. Welch's t-statistics and random forest reduced roughly 540 V-J features to fewer than 15, which were used in a naive Bayes classifier (R e1071). TCRdb trimmed the raw reads at Q25, called clones with MiXCR and kept productive beta chains. Under each unique CDR3 protein, matching rows form one entry showing the most common genes and DNA. TCRdb's processing, not the authors' own work, is the source of the V and J calls. The sample table contains roughly 750,000 distinct CDR3 sequences; only one count was recorded for about 16% of them. The ten largest clones take up around 7.7% of the sample.

The germline V gene encodes CDR1 SQVTM and CDR2 ANQGSEA. Its CDR3 holds 13 amino acids, cysteine through phenylalanine. The entry retains the CDR3 DNA only, 39 bases that are in frame from base 1. V loses 4 bases at its end and J loses 4 bases; junction bases beyond the gene matches: 4. The clonotype was recovered from a man between 18 and 29 years old with Graves' hyperthyroidism. In this chain, TRBV29-1 is recombined with TRBJ2-3, with 8 central nucleotides matching TRBD2. The sequencing input was blood. The CDR3: CSVVRRGADTQYF. DNA sequence: TGCAGCGTTGTCCGGCGGGGGGCAGATACGCAGTATTTT.